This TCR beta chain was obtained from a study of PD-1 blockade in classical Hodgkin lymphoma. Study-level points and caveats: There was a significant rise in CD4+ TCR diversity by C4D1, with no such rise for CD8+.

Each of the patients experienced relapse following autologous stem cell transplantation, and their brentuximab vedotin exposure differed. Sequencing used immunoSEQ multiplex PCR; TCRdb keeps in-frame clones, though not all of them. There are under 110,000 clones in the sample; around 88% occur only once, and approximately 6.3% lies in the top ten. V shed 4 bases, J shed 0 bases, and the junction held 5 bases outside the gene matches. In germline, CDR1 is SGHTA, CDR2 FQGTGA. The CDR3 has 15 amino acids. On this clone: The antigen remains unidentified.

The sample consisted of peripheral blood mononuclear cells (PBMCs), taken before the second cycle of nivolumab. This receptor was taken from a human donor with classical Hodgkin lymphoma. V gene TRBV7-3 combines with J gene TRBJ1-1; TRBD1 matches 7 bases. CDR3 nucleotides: TGTGCCAGCAGCTCGGGACAGCCCATGAACACTGAAGCTTTCTTT. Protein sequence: CASSSGQPMNTEAFF.